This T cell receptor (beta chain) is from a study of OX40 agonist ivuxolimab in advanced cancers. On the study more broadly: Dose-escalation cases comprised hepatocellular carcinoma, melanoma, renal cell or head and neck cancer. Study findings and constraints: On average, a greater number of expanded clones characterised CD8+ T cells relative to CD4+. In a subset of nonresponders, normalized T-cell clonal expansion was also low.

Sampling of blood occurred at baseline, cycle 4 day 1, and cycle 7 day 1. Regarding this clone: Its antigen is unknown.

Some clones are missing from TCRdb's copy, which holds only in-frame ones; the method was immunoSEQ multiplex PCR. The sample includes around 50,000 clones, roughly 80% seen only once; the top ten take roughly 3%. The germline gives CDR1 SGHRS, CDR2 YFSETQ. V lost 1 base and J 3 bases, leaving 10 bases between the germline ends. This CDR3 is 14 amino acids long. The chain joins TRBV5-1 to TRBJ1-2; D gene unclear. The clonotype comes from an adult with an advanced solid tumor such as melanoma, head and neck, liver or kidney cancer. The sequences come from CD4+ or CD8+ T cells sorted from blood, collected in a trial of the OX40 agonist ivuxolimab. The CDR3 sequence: CASSLLGGHYGYTF. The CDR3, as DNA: TGCGCCAGCAGCTTGCTCGGAGGGCACTATGGCTACACCTTC.